This T cell receptor (beta chain) was profiled in a study of control samples from healthy donors and cancer patients. Germline values: CDR1 SNHLY, CDR2 FYNNEI. The CDR3 spans 12 residues. V lost 11 bases, J lost 7 bases, and 11 bases stayed unmatched. The data were produced by immunoSEQ multiplex PCR, yet TCRdb's version contains in-frame clones alone and is incomplete. The sample holds roughly 400,000 clones, 90% seen once. The receptor's source is a man between 40 and 49 years old with head and neck cancer. This chain joins TRBV2 and TRBJ2-7; 7 positions match TRBD2. The material sequenced was PBMCs. CDR3 bases: TGTGCCTGGGGAGGGAACCTTCGTGAGCAGTACTTC. Residues: CAWGGNLREQYF.